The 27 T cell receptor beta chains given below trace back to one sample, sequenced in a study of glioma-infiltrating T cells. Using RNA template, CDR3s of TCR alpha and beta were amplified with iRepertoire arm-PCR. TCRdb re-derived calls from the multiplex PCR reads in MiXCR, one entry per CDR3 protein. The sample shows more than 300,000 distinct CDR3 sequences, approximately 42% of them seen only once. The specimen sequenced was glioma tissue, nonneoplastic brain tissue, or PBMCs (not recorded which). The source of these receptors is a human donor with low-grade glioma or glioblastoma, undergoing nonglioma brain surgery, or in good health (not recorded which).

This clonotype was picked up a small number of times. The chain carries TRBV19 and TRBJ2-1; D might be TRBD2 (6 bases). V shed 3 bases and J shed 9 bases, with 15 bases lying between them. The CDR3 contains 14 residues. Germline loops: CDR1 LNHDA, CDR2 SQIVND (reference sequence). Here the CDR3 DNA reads TGTGCCAGTAGTATGGGCCCACACGGGGGTGAGCAGTTCTTC. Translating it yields CASSMGPHGGEQFF.

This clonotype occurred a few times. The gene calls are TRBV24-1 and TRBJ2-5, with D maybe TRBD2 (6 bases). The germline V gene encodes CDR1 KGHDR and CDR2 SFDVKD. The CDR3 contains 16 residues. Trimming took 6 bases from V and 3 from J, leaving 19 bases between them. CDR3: CATSFGSGGLKETQYF. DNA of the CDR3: TGTGCCACCAGTTTCGGGAGCGGAGGGCTAAAAGAGACCCAGTACTTC.

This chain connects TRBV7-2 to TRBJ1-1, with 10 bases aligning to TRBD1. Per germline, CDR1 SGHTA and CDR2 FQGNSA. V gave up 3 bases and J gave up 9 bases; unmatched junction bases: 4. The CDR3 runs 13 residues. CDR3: CASSFPGQGKAFF. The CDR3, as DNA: TGTGCCAGCAGCTTTCCGGGACAGGGGAAAGCTTTCTTT. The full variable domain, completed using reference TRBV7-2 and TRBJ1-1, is GAGVSQSPSNKVTEKGKDVELRCDPISGHTALYWYRQSLGQGLEFLIYFQGNSAPDKSGLPSDRFSAERTGGSVSTLTIQRTQQEDSAVYLCASSFPGQGKAFFGQGTRLTVV.

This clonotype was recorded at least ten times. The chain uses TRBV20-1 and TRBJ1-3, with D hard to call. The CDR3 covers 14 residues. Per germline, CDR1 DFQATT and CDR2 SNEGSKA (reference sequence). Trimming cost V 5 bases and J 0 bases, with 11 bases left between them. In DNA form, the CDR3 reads TGCAGTGCTCCATTGCGGACCTCTGGAAACACCATATATTTT. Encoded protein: CSAPLRTSGNTIYF.

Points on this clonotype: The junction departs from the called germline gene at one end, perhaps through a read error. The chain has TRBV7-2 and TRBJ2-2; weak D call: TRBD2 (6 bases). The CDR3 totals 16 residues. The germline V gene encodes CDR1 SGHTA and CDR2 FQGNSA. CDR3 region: CASSRGRDWDTGELFF. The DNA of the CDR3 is TGCGCCAGCAGCCGAGGCCGGGACTGGGACACCGGGGAGCTGTTTTTT. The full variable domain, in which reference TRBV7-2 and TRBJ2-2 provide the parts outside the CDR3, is GAGVSQSPSNKVTEKGKDVELRCDPISGHTALYWYRQSLGQGLEFLIYFQGNSAPDKSGLPSDRFSAERTGGSVSTLTIQRTQQEDSAVYLCASSRGRDWDTGELFFGEGSRLTVL.

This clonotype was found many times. The CDR3 DNA reads TGTGCCAGCAGTTTGGCGGATCAAGTTACGCAGTATTTT. Its translation: CASSLADQVTQYF. The chain combines TRBV27 with TRBJ2-3; D is unclear. From germline, CDR1 is MNHEY and CDR2 SMNVEV (reference sequence). There are 13 residues in the CDR3. Trimming shortened V by 3 bases and J by 8 bases, and 12 bases separated the two germline ends.

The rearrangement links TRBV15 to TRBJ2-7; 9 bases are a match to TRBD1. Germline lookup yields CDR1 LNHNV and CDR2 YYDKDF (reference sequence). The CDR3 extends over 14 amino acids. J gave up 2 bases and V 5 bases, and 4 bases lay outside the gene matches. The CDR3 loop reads CATSEYRGPYEQYF. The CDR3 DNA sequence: TGTGCCACCAGCGAGTACAGGGGGCCCTACGAGCAGTACTTC.

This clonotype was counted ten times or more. The CDR3 loop is CASSLTSLRGSVSPLHF. The CDR3 DNA follows: TGTGCCAGCAGTTTAACCTCGCTCAGGGGGTCTGTTTCACCCCTCCACTTT. The genes are TRBV27 and TRBJ1-6; 7 positions agree with TRBD1. Unmatched junction bases numbered 13, after V lost 2 bases and J lost 9 bases. Germline-derived CDR1 and CDR2 are MNHEY and SMNVEV (reference sequence). CDR3 size: 17 residues.

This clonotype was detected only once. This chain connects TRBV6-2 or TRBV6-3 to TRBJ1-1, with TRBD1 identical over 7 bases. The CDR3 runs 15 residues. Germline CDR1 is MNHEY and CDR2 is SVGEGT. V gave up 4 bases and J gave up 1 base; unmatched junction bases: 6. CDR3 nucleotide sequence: TGTGCCAGCAGTTTCGAGGGGGCCGCGAACACTGAAGCTTTCTTT. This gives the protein CASSFEGAANTEAFF.

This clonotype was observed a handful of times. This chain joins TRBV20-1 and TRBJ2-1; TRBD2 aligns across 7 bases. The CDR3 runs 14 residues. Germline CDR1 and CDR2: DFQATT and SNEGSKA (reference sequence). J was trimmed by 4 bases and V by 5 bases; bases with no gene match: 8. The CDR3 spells CSAPRLADYNEQFF. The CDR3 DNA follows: TGCAGTGCTCCTCGTCTAGCGGATTACAATGAGCAGTTCTTC.

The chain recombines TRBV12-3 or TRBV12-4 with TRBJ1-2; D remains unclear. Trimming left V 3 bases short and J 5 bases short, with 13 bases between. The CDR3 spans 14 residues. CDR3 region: CASSFSPPGYGYTF. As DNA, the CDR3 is TGTGCCAGCAGTTTTTCCCCTCCCGGGTATGGCTACACCTTC.

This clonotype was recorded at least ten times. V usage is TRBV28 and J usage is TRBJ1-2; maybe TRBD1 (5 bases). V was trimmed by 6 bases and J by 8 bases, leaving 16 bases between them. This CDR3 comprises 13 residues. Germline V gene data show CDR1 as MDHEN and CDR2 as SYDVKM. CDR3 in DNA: TGTGCCAGCAGGCCCGGTGGGGCCCTCGGCTACACCTTC. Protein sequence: CASRPGGALGYTF.

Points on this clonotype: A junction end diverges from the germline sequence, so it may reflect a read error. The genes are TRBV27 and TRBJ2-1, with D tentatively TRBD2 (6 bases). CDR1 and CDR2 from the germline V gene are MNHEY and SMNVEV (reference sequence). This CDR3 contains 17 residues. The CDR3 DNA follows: TGTGCCGGCAGTTTGGCTTCCTCACACGGACTATCGATTGGGCAGTTCTTC. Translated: CAGSLASSHGLSIGQFF.

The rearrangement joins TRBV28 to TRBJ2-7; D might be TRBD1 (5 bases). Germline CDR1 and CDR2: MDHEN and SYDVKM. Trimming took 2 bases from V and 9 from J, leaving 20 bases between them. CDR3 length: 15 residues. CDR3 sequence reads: CASSLVSRDKIGQYF. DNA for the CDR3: TGTGCCAGCAGTTTAGTCTCCAGGGATAAGATCGGGCAGTACTTC.

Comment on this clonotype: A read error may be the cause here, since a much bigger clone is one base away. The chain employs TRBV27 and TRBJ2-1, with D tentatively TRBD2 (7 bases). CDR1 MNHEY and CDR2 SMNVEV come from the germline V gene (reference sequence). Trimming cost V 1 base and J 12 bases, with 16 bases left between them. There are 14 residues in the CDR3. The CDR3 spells CASSLWRGGGVQFF. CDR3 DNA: TGTGCCAGCAGTTTATGGCGGGGAGGGGGTGTGCAGTTCTTC.

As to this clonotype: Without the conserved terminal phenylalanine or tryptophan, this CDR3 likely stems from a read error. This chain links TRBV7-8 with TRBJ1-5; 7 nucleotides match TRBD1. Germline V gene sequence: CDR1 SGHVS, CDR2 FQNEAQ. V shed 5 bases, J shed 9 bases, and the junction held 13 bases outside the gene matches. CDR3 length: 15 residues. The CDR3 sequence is CASSRTGDPISPQHL. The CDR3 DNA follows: TGTGCCAGCAGCCGAACAGGGGACCCTATCTCGCCCCAGCATCTT.

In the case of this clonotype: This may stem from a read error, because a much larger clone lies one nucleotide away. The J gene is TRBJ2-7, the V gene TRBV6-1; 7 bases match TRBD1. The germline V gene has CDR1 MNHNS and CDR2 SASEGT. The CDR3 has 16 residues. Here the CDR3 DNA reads TGTGCCAGAAGTGAAATGCGGTGGGACAGCTCCTACGAGCAGTACTTC. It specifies CARSEMRWDSSYEQYF.

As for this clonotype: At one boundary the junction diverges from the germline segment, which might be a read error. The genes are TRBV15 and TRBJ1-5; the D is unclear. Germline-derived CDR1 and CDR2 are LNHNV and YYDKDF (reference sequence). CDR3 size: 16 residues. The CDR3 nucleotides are TGTGCCATCAGCAGAGATTTTCCCCAGACGAATCAGCCCCAGCATTTT. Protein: CAISRDFPQTNQPQHF.

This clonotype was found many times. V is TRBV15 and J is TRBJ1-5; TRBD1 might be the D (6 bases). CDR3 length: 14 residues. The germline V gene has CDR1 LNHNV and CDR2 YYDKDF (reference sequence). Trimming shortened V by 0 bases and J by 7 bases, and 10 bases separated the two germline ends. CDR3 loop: CATSRDQGWQPQHF. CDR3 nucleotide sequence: TGTGCCACCAGCAGAGATCAGGGGTGGCAGCCCCAGCATTTT.

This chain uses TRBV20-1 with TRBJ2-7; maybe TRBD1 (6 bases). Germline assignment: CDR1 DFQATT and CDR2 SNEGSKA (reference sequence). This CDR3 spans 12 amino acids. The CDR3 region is CSAQGLAYEQYF. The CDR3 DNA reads TGCAGCGCGCAGGGGTTAGCCTACGAGCAGTACTTC.

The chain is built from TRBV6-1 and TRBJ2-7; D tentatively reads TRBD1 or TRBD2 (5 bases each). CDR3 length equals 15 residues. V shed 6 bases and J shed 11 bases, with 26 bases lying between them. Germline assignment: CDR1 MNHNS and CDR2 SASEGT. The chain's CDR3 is CASSPLSAGWDREYF. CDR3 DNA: TGTGCCAGCAGCCCCCTCTCCGCCGGGTGGGACCGGGAGTACTTC.

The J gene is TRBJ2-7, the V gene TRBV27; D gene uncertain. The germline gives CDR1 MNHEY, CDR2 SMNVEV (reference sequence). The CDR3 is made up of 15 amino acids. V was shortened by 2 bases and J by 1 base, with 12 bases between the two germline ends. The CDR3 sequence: CASSLAAFGSYEQYF. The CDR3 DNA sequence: TGTGCCAGCAGTTTAGCGGCTTTTGGGTCCTACGAGCAGTACTTC.

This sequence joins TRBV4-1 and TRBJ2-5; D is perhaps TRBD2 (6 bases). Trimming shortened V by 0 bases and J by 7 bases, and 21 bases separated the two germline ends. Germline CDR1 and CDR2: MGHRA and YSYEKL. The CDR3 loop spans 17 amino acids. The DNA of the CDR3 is TGCGCCAGCAGCCAAGATCCCCCCCGGGAGTGGGGCGGGACCCAGTACTTC. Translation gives CASSQDPPREWGGTQYF.

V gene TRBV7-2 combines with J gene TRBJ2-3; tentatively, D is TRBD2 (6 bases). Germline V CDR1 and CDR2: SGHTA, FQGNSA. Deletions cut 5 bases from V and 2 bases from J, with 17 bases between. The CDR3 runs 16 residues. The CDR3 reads CASSPGRSRNTDTQYF. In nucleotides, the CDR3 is TGTGCCAGCAGCCCTGGGAGGAGCCGGAACACAGATACGCAGTATTTT.

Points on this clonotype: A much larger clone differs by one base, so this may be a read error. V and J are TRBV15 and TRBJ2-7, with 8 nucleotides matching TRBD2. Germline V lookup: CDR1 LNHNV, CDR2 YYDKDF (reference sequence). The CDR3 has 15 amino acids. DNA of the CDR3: TGTGCCACCAGAAGAGCCGGGACTAGGTCCTACGAGCAGTACTTC. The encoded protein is CATRRAGTRSYEQYF.

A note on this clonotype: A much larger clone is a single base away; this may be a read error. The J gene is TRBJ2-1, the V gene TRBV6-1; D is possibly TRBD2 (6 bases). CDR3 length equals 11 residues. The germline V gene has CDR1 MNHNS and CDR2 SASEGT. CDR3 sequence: CASNLSGEQLF. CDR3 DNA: TGTGCCAGCAATCTTAGCGGTGAGCAGTTATTC.

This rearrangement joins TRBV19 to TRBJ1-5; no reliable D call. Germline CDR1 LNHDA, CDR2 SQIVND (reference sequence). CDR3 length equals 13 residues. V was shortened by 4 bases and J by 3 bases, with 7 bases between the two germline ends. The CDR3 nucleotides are TGTGCCAGTAGTACCTTCGTCAATCAGCCCCAGCATTTT. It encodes CASSTFVNQPQHF.